One and the same sample provided the 15 T cell receptor beta chains below, sequenced in a study of blood T cell repertoires in COVID-19. Using immunoSEQ multiplex PCR, the repertoire was profiled, and TCRdb retains in-frame clones only, with some absent. The sample lists roughly 210,000 clones, around four fifths occurring once. Sequenced input: peripheral blood. The source is a woman older than 75 with COVID-19, enrolled during active disease.

The gene calls are TRBV5-1 and TRBJ2-1; 11 positions agree with TRBD2. V lost 4 bases to trimming and J lost 2 bases; unmatched junction nucleotides: 2. Germline CDR1 and CDR2: SGHRS and YFSETQ. There are 15 residues in the CDR3. The CDR3: CASSGGLAAYNEQFF. The DNA of the CDR3 is TGCGCCAGCAGCGGGGGACTAGCGGCCTACAATGAGCAGTTCTTC.

This chain connects TRBV18 to TRBJ2-5; D gene unclear. V was shortened by 2 bases and J by 7 bases, with 11 bases between the two germline ends. Germline loops: CDR1 KGHSH, CDR2 LQKENI. The CDR3 is 13 residues long. The CDR3 DNA is TGTGCCAGCTCACCATCGCGTGATGTGACCCAGTACTTC. Translated, it gives CASSPSRDVTQYF. The whole variable domain, filled in from reference TRBV18 and TRBJ2-5, reads NAGVMQNPRHLVRRRGQEARLRCSPMKGHSHVYWYRQLPEEGLKFMVYLQKENIIDESGMPKERFSAEFPKEGPSILRIQQVVRGDSAAYFCASSPSRDVTQYFGPGTRLLVL.

V is TRBV11-3 and J is TRBJ2-5, with 7 bases that match TRBD1. CDR1 is SGHNT, CDR2 YENEEA, per germline. V lost 4 bases, J lost 5 bases, and 10 bases stayed unmatched. CDR3 length: 15 amino acids. The CDR3 DNA is TGTGCCAGCAGCTCCGGGACAGCCGTTAAGGAGACCCAGTACTTC. Protein: CASSSGTAVKETQYF.

This clone was detected once. The chain couples TRBV6-5 to TRBJ1-1, with 11 positions matching TRBD1. Trimming at V came to 6 bases and at J to 5 bases, leaving 5 bases not matched to a gene. CDR1 and CDR2 (germline): MNHEY, SVGAGI. The CDR3 runs 14 residues. CDR3 DNA: TGTGCCAGCAGCTGGACAGGGGGCGGGACTGAAGCTTTCTTT. Protein product: CASSWTGGGTEAFF.

The chain joins TRBV28 to TRBJ1-5; tentatively, D is TRBD1 (5 bases). CDR3 length equals 14 residues. V gave up 9 bases and J gave up 0 bases, with 12 bases separating them. CDR1 and CDR2 (germline): MDHEN, SYDVKM. The CDR3 region is CASTQVYSNQPQHF. The CDR3, as DNA: TGTGCCAGTACACAGGTTTATAGCAATCAGCCCCAGCATTTT. Complete variable domain (other parts from reference TRBV28 and TRBJ1-5): DVKVTQSSRYLVKRTGEKVFLECVQDMDHENMFWYRQDPGLGLRLIYFSYDVKMKEKGDIPEGYSVSREKKERFSLILESASTNQTSMYLCASTQVYSNQPQHFGDGTRLSIL.

The V gene is TRBV5-8, the J gene TRBJ2-5, with TRBD2 identical over 11 bases. Per germline, CDR1 SGHTS and CDR2 YDEGEE. V dropped 3 bases and J dropped 5; count of bases not matched to a gene: 9. The CDR3 has 16 amino acids. CDR3 residues: CASSSWTSGQIETQYF. CDR3 sequence (DNA): TGTGCCAGCAGCTCATGGACTAGCGGGCAGATTGAGACCCAGTACTTC.

This clone has just one count. The chain links TRBV4-2 to TRBJ1-1; D gene ambiguous. Per germline, CDR1 LGHNA and CDR2 YNFKEQ. The ends were cut back, 1 base at V and 7 bases at J, with 13 bases in the middle. CDR3 length: 14 amino acids. CDR3 nucleotide sequence: TGTGCCAGCAGCCAAGTGTTGCGGGGTGGTGAAGCTTTCTTT. It codes for CASSQVLRGGEAFF.

The V and J genes are TRBV28 and TRBJ1-5, with 8 positions matching TRBD1. V shed 3 bases and J 2 bases; nucleotides not matched to a gene: 12. The germline gives CDR1 MDHEN, CDR2 SYDVKM. The CDR3 runs to 18 residues. CDR3 in amino acids: CASSLSRTGITGNQPQHF. The CDR3 DNA is TGTGCCAGCAGTTTGAGCAGGACAGGGATTACTGGCAATCAGCCCCAGCATTTT.

The chain joins TRBV6-1 to TRBJ1-1; the match to TRBD1 covers 9 bases. The CDR3 is 12 residues long. The ends lost 3 bases at V and 11 bases at J; junction bases unmatched: 4. Per germline, CDR1 MNHNS and CDR2 SASEGT. Written as DNA, the CDR3 is TGTGCCAGCAGTGACCCGGGGACAGGGGCTTTCTTT. Its translation is CASSDPGTGAFF.

The V call is TRBV7-9, the J call TRBJ1-6; D unresolved. The CDR3 extends over 15 amino acids. The germline V gene encodes CDR1 SEHNR and CDR2 FQNEAQ (reference sequence). Between the trimmed V and J ends, which lost 2 bases and 6 bases, there was a span of 11 bases. Here the CDR3 reads CASSLTFNTNSPLHF. The CDR3 DNA reads as TGTGCCAGCAGCTTAACGTTCAACACTAATTCACCCCTCCACTTT.

The chain joins TRBV9 to TRBJ2-1, with 9 bases lining up with TRBD1. V was clipped by 0 bases and J by 3 bases; unmatched bases: 1. CDR1 and CDR2 from the germline V gene are SGDLS and YYNGEE. CDR3 length equals 15 residues. The CDR3 loop reads CASSVGQGDYNEQFF. DNA for the CDR3: TGTGCCAGCAGCGTAGGACAGGGGGACTACAATGAGCAGTTCTTC. The complete variable domain, with remaining parts taken from reference TRBV9 and TRBJ2-1, reads DSGVTQTPKHLITATGQRVTLRCSPRSGDLSVYWYQQSLDQGLQFLIQYYNGEERAKGNILERFSAQQFPDLHSELNLSSLELGDSALYFCASSVGQGDYNEQFFGPGTRLTVL.

V and J are TRBV4-2 and TRBJ2-2, with 13 nucleotides matching TRBD2. From germline, CDR1 is LGHNA and CDR2 YNFKEQ. The CDR3 extends over 17 amino acids. Losses at the gene ends were 4 bases for V and 6 bases for J; bases not matched to a gene: 8. The CDR3 nucleotides read TGTGCCAGCAGCCCGACTAGCGGGGGGTTTGTAGCCGGGGAGCTGTTTTTT. Translated: CASSPTSGGFVAGELFF.

V usage is TRBV7-8 and J usage is TRBJ2-5; the match to TRBD2 covers 10 bases. This CDR3 contains 17 residues. The germline V gene encodes CDR1 SGHVS and CDR2 FQNEAQ. The CDR3 here is CVSQKASGGIFQETQYF. CDR3 nucleotide sequence: TGTGTCTCGCAGAAGGCTAGCGGGGGAATATTCCAAGAGACCCAGTACTTC. The full variable domain, in which reference TRBV7-8 and TRBJ2-5 provide the parts outside the CDR3, is GAGVSQSPRYKVAKRGQDVALRCDPISGHVSLFWYQQALGQGPEFLTYFQNEAQLDKSGLPSDRFFAERPEGSVSTLKIQRTQQEDSAVYLCVSQKASGGIFQETQYFGPGTRLLVL.

V usage is TRBV5-4 and J usage is TRBJ2-7; 7 nucleotides match TRBD2. CDR1 and CDR2 (germline): SGHNT, YYREEE (reference sequence). V was pared by 5 bases and J by 4 bases, with 9 bases of the junction left unmatched. The CDR3 runs 14 residues. The CDR3: CASSGEAGLYEQYF. In nucleotides, the CDR3 is TGTGCCAGCAGTGGTGAAGCGGGGTTGTACGAGCAGTACTTC.

This clone was observed a handful of times. This chain uses TRBV7-2 with TRBJ2-1, with 10 bases that match TRBD2. The CDR3 is made up of 14 amino acids. Germline CDR1 and CDR2: SGHTA and FQGNSA. The V gene end was trimmed by 3 bases and the J gene end by 7 bases; junction bases not matched to a gene: 3. This chain's CDR3 is CASSFPTSGNEQFF. The CDR3 DNA reads TGTGCCAGCAGCTTTCCGACTAGCGGGAATGAGCAGTTCTTC.